This TCR beta chain originates from a study of shared clonotypes between healthy human individuals. Study-level background: Three plates were used per donor for CD4 naive, three for CD4 memory, two for CD8 naive and one for CD8 memory.

Details on this clone: Its antigen is currently unknown.

Execution of the assay was at deep level. TCRdb keeps only in-frame clones here, not all; method: immunoSEQ multiplex PCR. The table lists under 1,100,000 clones, approximately 68% of them singletons, with approximately 1.5% in the top ten. General study findings and limits: In the sorted subsets, rarefaction showed sequencing was incomplete despite large depth.

With 0 bases removed from V and 4 bases from J, the gap between germline ends came to 12 bases. From germline, CDR1 is SGHAT and CDR2 FQNNGV. CDR3 length: 15 residues. The rearrangement joins TRBV11-2 to TRBJ2-5; D tentatively fits TRBD1 or TRBD2 (5 bases each). The source of this sequence is a man aged 18 to 30 in good health. Material: memory CD4+ T cells sorted from blood. The subset: CD45RA-negative fraction. Written as DNA, the CDR3 is TGTGCCAGCAGCTTAGACGGGACCAACCTAGAGACCCAGTACTTC. Protein product: CASSLDGTNLETQYF.